The entry below gives a single T cell receptor beta chain sequence along with its context. Participants, about 18 to 89 years old, spanned approximately 26 US areas. The data stem from a study of blood T cell repertoires in COVID-19. Germline loops: CDR1 MNHEY, CDR2 SVGAGI. The J segment lost 4 bases and the V segment lost 0 bases, leaving 2 bases of the junction unmatched. The CDR3 consists of 15 residues. TCRdb's copy holds only in-frame clones and misses some; the assay was immunoSEQ multiplex PCR. This sample has 320,000 or so clones, with less than 85% found just once. Material: PBMCs or T cells enriched from blood (not recorded which). The chain uses TRBV6-5 and TRBJ2-5; 10 bases are a match to TRBD1. The origin of this receptor is a woman in her 30s who had been exposed to COVID-19. CDR3 bases: TGTGCCAGCAGTTACTCAGGGACAGGGGTAGAGACCCAGTACTTC. Protein sequence: CASSYSGTGVETQYF.